The 4 T cell receptor beta chains presented below share a single source sample, sequenced in a study of shared clonotypes between healthy human individuals. Selected positively for CCR7 and CD45RO-negative, naive CD8 cells excluded terminally differentiated effector memory CD45RA+ cells. Data came from immunoSEQ multiplex PCR; TCRdb stores just in-frame clones and leaves some out. This table holds some 2.1 million clones, around 93% found once. The source material was naive CD8+ T cells from PBMCs. The receptors stem from a man between 18 and 29 years old in good health. Some clones in this sample may be carry-over from other donors' samples.

The chain employs TRBV11-2 and TRBJ1-1; D is unresolved. The CDR3 spans 14 residues. The germline V gene has CDR1 SGHAT and CDR2 FQNNGV. The V gene lost 0 bases and the J gene lost 3 bases, with 8 bases spanning the gap. CDR3 in DNA: TGTGCCAGCAGCTTAGATCCAAGGGACACTGAAGCTTTCTTT. Translation gives CASSLDPRDTEAFF.

The genes are TRBV28 and TRBJ1-5, with 10 bases lining up with TRBD1. The CDR3 contains 16 residues. V was clipped by 8 bases and J by 4 bases; unmatched bases: 11. CDR1 is MDHEN, CDR2 SYDVKM, per germline. CDR3 DNA sequence: TGTGCCAGCGACAGGGGGCTGAGGGTGGTAAATCAGCCCCAGCATTTT. This translates into CASDRGLRVVNQPQHF. The full variable domain, its missing parts supplied by reference TRBV28 and TRBJ1-5, is DVKVTQSSRYLVKRTGEKVFLECVQDMDHENMFWYRQDPGLGLRLIYFSYDVKMKEKGDIPEGYSVSREKKERFSLILESASTNQTSMYLCASDRGLRVVNQPQHFGDGTRLSIL.

This clone showed up just once. The V gene is TRBV27, the J gene TRBJ2-1; a weak D match, TRBD2 (5 bases). The CDR3 is 15 residues long. The germline V gene has CDR1 MNHEY and CDR2 SMNVEV (reference sequence). The germline V and J ends were trimmed by 2 bases and 5 bases, with 13 bases remaining between them. CDR3 coding DNA: TGTGCCAGCAGTTTAGACGGACTGAGTCACAATGAGCAGTTCTTC. The encoded protein is CASSLDGLSHNEQFF.

With respect to this clone: At the DNA level, this CDR3 is encoded by other sequences in the same sample as well. The chain links TRBV7-8 to TRBJ2-1; D is undetermined. V lost 1 base, J lost 0 bases, and 7 bases lay in between. CDR1 is SGHVS and CDR2 is FQNEAQ in the germline V gene. The CDR3 contains 15 residues. The CDR3 loop reads CASSLGVSSYNEQFF. The DNA for the CDR3 is TGTGCCAGCAGCTTAGGGGTTAGCTCCTACAATGAGCAGTTCTTC.